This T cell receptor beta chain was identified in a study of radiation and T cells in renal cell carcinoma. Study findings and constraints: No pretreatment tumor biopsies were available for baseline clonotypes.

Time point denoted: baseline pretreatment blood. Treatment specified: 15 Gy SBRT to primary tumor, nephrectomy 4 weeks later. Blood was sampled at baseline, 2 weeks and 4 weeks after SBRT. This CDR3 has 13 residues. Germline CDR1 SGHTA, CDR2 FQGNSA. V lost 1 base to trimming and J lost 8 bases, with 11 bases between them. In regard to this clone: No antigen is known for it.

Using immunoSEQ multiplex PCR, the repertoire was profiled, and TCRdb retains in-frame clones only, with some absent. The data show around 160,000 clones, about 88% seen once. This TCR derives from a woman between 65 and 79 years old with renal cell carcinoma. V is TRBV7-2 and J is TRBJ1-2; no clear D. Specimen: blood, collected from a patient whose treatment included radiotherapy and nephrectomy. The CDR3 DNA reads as TGTGCCAGCAGCTTAGGGATTTCCGACGGCTACACCTTC. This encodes CASSLGISDGYTF.